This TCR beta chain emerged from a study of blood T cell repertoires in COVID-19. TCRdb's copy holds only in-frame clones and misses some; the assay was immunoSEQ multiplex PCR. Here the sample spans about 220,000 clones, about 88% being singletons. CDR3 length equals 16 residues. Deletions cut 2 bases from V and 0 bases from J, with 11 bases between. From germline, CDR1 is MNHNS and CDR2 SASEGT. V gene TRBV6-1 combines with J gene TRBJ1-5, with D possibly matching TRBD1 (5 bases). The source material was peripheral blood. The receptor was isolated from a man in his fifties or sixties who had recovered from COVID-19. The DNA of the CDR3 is TGTGCCAGCAGTGAAAGGGCAGGGATTAGCAATCAGCCCCAGCATTTT. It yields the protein CASSERAGISNQPQHF.